A single sample is the source of the 12 T cell receptor beta chains below, sequenced in a study of shared clonotypes between healthy human individuals. TCRdb's table, derived via immunoSEQ multiplex PCR, lists solely in-frame clones and lacks some. This sample has roughly 1 million clones, with 65% to 80% found just once. Sequences were obtained from memory CD4+ T cells sorted from blood. This sample's subset: CD45RA-negative fraction. The receptors were sampled from a man younger than 35 in good health.

This chain connects TRBV7-2 to TRBJ1-2, with D unclear. V gave up 1 base and J gave up 5 bases, with 11 bases separating them. CDR3 length: 14 residues. The V gene's germline CDR1 is SGHTA and CDR2 FQGNSA. This CDR3 is CASSLGLQVYGYTF. The CDR3 DNA reads as TGTGCCAGCAGCTTAGGGTTACAAGTTTATGGCTACACCTTC. The entire variable domain, with the rest obtained from reference TRBV7-2 and TRBJ1-2, is as follows: GAGVSQSPSNKVTEKGKDVELRCDPISGHTALYWYRQSLGQGLEFLIYFQGNSAPDKSGLPSDRFSAERTGGSVSTLTIQRTQQEDSAVYLCASSLGLQVYGYTFGSGTRLTVV.

This clone showed up just a few times. The rearrangement joins TRBV2 to TRBJ1-3, with D possibly TRBD1 on 6 matching bases. CDR3 length: 13 amino acids. Trimming took 9 bases from V and 1 from J, leaving 10 bases between them. Per germline, CDR1 SNHLY and CDR2 FYNNEI. As DNA, the CDR3 is TGTGCCAGTCAACAGGGATCTGGAAACACCATATATTTT. The encoded protein is CASQQGSGNTIYF.

V and J are TRBV13 and TRBJ2-7, with 7 bases that match TRBD1. V was clipped by 4 bases and J by 0 bases; unmatched bases: 9. Germline CDR1 reads PRHDT; CDR2 reads FYEKMQ (reference sequence). The CDR3 covers 16 residues. CDR3 protein: CASSSFDRAGSYEQYF. In DNA form, the CDR3 reads TGTGCCAGCAGCTCCTTTGACAGGGCGGGCTCCTACGAGCAGTACTTC. Drawing the rest from reference TRBV13 and TRBJ2-7, the complete variable domain is AAGVIQSPRHLIKEKRETATLKCYPIPRHDTVYWYQQGPGQDPQFLISFYEKMQSDKGSIPDRFSAQQFSDYHSELNMSSLELGDSALYFCASSSFDRAGSYEQYFGPGTRLTVT.

The chain has TRBV7-9 and TRBJ2-7; TRBD1 agrees at 7 bases. Germline V gene data show CDR1 as SEHNR and CDR2 as FQNEAQ (reference sequence). The CDR3 loop spans 16 amino acids. After removal of 5 bases from V and 2 bases from J, the junction contained 12 bases not matched to a gene. The CDR3 reads CASSRTQGPITYEQYF. CDR3 DNA sequence: TGTGCCAGCAGCCGAACACAGGGGCCGATTACCTACGAGCAGTACTTC.

The V and J genes are TRBV10-3 and TRBJ2-1, with 7 bases fitting TRBD2. CDR3 length equals 14 residues. Germline-derived CDR1 and CDR2 are ENHRY and SYGVKD. J lost 4 bases, V lost 6 bases, and 6 bases had no gene match. The CDR3 sequence: CAIRGRESYNEQFF. For the CDR3, the DNA is TGTGCCATCAGGGGGCGGGAGTCTTACAATGAGCAGTTCTTC.

V gene TRBV4-3 combines with J gene TRBJ1-1, with a weak D call TRBD1 (6 bases). The CDR3 consists of 17 residues. Germline assignment: CDR1 LGHNA and CDR2 YSLEER. Trimming took off 0 bases at V and 4 bases at J, with 18 bases between the two ends. The chain's CDR3 is CASSQDPMGGRGTEAFF. CDR3 nucleotide sequence: TGCGCCAGCAGCCAAGATCCTATGGGGGGCAGGGGCACTGAAGCTTTCTTT.

The gene calls are TRBV27 and TRBJ1-2; 7 bases are shared with TRBD1. The CDR3 contains 14 residues. CDR1 MNHEY and CDR2 SMNVEV come from the germline V gene (reference sequence). V lost 5 bases to trimming and J lost 4 bases; unmatched junction nucleotides: 7. Written as DNA, the CDR3 is TGTGCCAGCAGTAGACAGGGACGGGCCTATGGCTACACCTTC. Encoded protein: CASSRQGRAYGYTF.

J is TRBJ2-4 and V is TRBV11-2; the D call may be TRBD1 or TRBD2 (5 bases each). Germline V gene lookup returns CDR1 SGHAT and CDR2 FQNNGV. Trimming pared 5 bases from V and 0 bases from J, leaving 14 bases between. The length of the CDR3 is 16 residues. CDR3 DNA sequence: TGTGCCAGCAGCCTAAATGGTGGGGGAGCCAAAAACATTCAGTACTTC. Translated, it gives CASSLNGGGAKNIQYF. The whole variable domain, remainder taken from reference TRBV11-2 and TRBJ2-4, is EAGVAQSPRYKIIEKRQSVAFWCNPISGHATLYWYQQILGQGPKLLIQFQNNGVVDDSQLPKDRFSAERLKGVDSTLKIQPAKLEDSAVYLCASSLNGGGAKNIQYFGAGTRLSVL.

This chain uses TRBV5-5 with TRBJ2-7; D might be TRBD2 (6 bases). V was clipped by 0 bases and J by 5 bases, with 9 bases between them. This CDR3 contains 13 residues. Germline CDR1 reads SGHKS; CDR2 reads YYEKEE (reference sequence). In nucleotides, the CDR3 is TGTGCCAGCAGCTTGGCCGGGGGACACGAGCAGTACTTC. This translates into CASSLAGGHEQYF.

The V gene is TRBV6-6, the J gene TRBJ2-7; 10 bases match TRBD1. This CDR3 has 13 residues. Per the germline V gene, CDR1 is MNHNY and CDR2 is SVGAGI (reference sequence). The junction had 7 bases not matched to a gene; V was cut back by 5 bases and J by 9 bases. The CDR3 DNA sequence: TGTGCCAGCAGTACGGGACAGGGGCTAGCGCAGTACTTC. It translates to CASSTGQGLAQYF.

Of note for this clone: An end of the junction differs from the germline gene, which may be a read error. The V and J genes are TRBV29-1 and TRBJ1-2; a weak D match, TRBD1 (5 bases). This CDR3 has 9 amino acids. The germline CDR1 and CDR2 sequences are SQVTM and ANQGSEA. CDR3 sequence: CSALWGDPF. CDR3 DNA sequence: TGCAGCGCACTGTGGGGGGACCCCTTC. The complete variable domain, with remaining parts taken from reference TRBV29-1 and TRBJ1-2, reads SAVISQKPSRDICQRGTSLTIQCQVDSQVTMMFWYRQQPGQSLTLIATANQGSEATYESGFVIDKFPISRPNLTFSTLTVSNMSPEDSSIYLCSALWGDPFGSGTRLTVV.

V and J are TRBV19 and TRBJ1-5; no definite D call. The CDR3 totals 14 residues. In germline, CDR1 is LNHDA, CDR2 SQIVND (reference sequence). The ends were cut back, 8 bases at V and 2 bases at J, with 13 bases in the middle. The CDR3 sequence: CASAGGGGNQPQHF. CDR3 in DNA: TGTGCCAGTGCAGGCGGCGGGGGCAATCAGCCCCAGCATTTT.